This record concerns one TCR beta chain sequence. Its antigen is undetermined. The source of the sample is a study of vaccination effects on CD4 cells after COVID-19. TCRdb's table, derived via immunoSEQ multiplex PCR, lists solely in-frame clones and lacks some. The repertoire holds under 55,000 clones, 65% to 70% seen once, with over 25% in the top ten. Trimming pared 0 bases from V and 0 bases from J, leaving 11 bases between. Germline-derived CDR1 and CDR2 are LGHDT and YNNKEL (reference sequence). This CDR3 has 16 amino acids. Expansion with viral peptide pools was applied to antigen-specific CD4+ T cells by the ViraFEST assay prior to sequencing. The culture ran for roughly 10 days before CD4+ T cells were isolated. The individual was infected with SARS-CoV-2 between March and December 2020, as confirmed by PCR. In culture with 8 to 10 IU/ml IL-2 and approximately 9.1 ug/ml peptides, PBMC were grown at around 1.8 million per well.

This clonotype originated in a human donor who had a prior SARS-CoV-2 infection. The input for sequencing was CD4+ T cells from PBMCs cultured with a peptide pool, taken before COVID-19 vaccination. The chain uses TRBV3-1 (or the pseudogene TRBV3-2) and TRBJ1-1; no firm D call. CDR3 nucleotides: TGTGCCAGCAGCCAAGATAGTGCAGTGATGAACACTGAAGCTTTCTTT. Its translation: CASSQDSAVMNTEAFF.